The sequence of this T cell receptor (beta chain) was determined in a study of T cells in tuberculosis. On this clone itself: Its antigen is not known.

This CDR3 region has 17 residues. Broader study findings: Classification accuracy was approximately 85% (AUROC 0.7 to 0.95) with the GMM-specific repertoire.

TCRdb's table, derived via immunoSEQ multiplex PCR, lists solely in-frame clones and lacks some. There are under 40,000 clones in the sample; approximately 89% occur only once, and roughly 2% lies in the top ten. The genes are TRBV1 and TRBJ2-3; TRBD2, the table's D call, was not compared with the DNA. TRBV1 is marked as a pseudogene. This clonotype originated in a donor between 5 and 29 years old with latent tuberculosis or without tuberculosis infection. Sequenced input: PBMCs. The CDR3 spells CTSSRTTSGRAADTQYF. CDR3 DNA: TGCACCAGCAGCCGAACGACTAGCGGGAGGGCCGCAGATACGCAGTATTTT.